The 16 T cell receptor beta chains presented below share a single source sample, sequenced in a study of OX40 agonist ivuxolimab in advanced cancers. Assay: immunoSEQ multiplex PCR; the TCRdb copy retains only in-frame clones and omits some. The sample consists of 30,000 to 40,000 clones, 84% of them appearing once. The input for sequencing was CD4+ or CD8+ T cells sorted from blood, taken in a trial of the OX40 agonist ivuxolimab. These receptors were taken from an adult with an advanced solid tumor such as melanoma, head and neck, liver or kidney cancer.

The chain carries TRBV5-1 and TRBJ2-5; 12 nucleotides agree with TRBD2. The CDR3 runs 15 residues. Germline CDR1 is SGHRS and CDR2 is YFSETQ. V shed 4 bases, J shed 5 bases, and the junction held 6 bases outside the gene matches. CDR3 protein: CASSRTSGMEETQYF. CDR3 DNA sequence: TGCGCCAGCAGCCGGACTAGCGGGATGGAGGAGACCCAGTACTTC.

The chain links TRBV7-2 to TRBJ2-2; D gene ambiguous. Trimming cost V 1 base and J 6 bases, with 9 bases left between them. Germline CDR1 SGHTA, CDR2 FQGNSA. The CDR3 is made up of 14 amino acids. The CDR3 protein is CASSLVPAPGELFF. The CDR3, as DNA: TGTGCCAGCAGCTTAGTCCCAGCCCCCGGGGAGCTGTTTTTT.

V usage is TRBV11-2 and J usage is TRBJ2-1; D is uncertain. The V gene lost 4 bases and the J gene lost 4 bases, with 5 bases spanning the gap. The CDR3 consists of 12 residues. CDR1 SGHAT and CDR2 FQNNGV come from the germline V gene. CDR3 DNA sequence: TGTGCCAGCAGCTCCGGGTACAATGAGCAGTTCTTC. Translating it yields CASSSGYNEQFF.

The CDR3, as DNA: TGTGCCAGCAGCTCGCTAGCGGGAGCCGGGGAGCTGTTTTTT. Amino acids: CASSSLAGAGELFF. The chain has TRBV7-9 and TRBJ2-2, with TRBD2 matching over 10 bases. This CDR3 has 14 residues. Losses at the gene ends were 4 bases for V and 6 bases for J; bases not matched to a gene: 2. CDR1 and CDR2 (germline): SEHNR, FQNEAQ (reference sequence).

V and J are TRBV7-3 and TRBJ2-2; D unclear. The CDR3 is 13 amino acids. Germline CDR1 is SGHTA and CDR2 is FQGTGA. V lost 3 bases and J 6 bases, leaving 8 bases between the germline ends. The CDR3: CASSLSVPGELFF. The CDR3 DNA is TGTGCCAGCAGCTTGTCCGTTCCCGGGGAGCTGTTTTTT. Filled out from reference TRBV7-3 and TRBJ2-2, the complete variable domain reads GAGVSQTPSNKVTEKGKYVELRCDPISGHTALYWYRQSLGQGPEFLIYFQGTGAADDSGLPNDRFFAVRPEGSVSTLKIQRTERGDSAVYLCASSLSVPGELFFGEGSRLTVL.

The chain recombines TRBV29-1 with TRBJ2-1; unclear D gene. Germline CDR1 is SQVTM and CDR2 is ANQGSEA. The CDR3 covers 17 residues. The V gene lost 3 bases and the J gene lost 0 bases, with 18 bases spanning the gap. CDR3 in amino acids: CSVEGWAETSSYNEQFF. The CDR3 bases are TGCAGCGTTGAGGGGTGGGCCGAGACGTCCTCCTACAATGAGCAGTTCTTC.

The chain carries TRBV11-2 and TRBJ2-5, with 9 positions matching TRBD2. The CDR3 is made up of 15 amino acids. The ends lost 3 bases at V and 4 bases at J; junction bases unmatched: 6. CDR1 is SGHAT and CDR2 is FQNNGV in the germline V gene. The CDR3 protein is CASSLGRGGVETQYF. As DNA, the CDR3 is TGTGCCAGCAGCTTGGGGCGGGGGGGAGTAGAGACCCAGTACTTC.

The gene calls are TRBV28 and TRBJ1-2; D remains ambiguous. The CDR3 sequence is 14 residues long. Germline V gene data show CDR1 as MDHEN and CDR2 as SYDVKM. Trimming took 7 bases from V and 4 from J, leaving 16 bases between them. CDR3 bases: TGTGCCAGCATAGGCCCTACAGCACCCTATGGCTACACCTTC. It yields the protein CASIGPTAPYGYTF.

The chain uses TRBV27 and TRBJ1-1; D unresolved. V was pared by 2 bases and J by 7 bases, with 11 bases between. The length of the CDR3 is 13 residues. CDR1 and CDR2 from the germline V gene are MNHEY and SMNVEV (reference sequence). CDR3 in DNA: TGTGCCAGCAGTTTAGTGGGAGGACTTGAAGCTTTCTTT. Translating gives CASSLVGGLEAFF.

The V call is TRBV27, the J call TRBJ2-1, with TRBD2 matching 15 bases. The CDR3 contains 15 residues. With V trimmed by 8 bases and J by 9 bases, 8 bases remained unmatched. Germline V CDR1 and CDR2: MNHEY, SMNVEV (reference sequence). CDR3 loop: CASGLAGGPRSEQFF. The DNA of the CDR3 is TGTGCCAGCGGACTAGCGGGAGGGCCGAGGAGTGAGCAGTTCTTC.

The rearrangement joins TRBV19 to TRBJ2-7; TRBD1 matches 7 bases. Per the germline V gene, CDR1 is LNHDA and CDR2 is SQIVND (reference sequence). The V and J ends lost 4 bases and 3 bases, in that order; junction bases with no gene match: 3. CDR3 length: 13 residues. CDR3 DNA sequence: TGTGCCAGTAGTACTGGGACAGACTACGAGCAGTACTTC. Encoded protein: CASSTGTDYEQYF.

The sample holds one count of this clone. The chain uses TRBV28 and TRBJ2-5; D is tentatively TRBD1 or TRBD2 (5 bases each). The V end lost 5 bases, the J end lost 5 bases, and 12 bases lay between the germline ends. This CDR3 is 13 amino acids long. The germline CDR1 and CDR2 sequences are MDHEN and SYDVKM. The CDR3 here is CASSIEGRETQYF. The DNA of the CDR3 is TGTGCCAGCAGTATCGAGGGGCGGGAGACCCAGTACTTC. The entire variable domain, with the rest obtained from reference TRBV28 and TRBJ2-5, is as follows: DVKVTQSSRYLVKRTGEKVFLECVQDMDHENMFWYRQDPGLGLRLIYFSYDVKMKEKGDIPEGYSVSREKKERFSLILESASTNQTSMYLCASSIEGRETQYFGPGTRLLVL.

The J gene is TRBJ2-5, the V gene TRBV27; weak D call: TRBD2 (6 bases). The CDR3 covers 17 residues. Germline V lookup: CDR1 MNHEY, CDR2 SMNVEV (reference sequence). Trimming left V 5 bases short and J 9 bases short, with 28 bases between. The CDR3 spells CASSLPTDAGTLGAQYF. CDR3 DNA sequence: TGTGCCAGCAGTCTACCCACAGACGCAGGGACTCTTGGGGCCCAGTACTTC.

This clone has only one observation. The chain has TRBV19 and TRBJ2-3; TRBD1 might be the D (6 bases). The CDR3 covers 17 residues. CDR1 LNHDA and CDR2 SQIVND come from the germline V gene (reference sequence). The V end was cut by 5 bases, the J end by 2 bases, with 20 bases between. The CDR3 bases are TGTGCCAGTAGTTCCCCAAGTAGGGGGTGGGCCACAGATACGCAGTATTTT. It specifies CASSSPSRGWATDTQYF.

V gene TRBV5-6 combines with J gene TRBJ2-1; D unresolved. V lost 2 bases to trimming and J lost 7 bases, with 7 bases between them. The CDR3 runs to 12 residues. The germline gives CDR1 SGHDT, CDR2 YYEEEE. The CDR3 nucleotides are TGTGCCAGCAGCTTAGCCCAAAATGAGCAGTTCTTC. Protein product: CASSLAQNEQFF.

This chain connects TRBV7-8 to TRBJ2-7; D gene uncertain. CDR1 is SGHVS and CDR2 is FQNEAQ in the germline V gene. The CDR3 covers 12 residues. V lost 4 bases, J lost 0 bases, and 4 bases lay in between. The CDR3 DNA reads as TGTGCCAGCAGCTCGAACTCCTACGAGCAGTACTTC. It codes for CASSSNSYEQYF.